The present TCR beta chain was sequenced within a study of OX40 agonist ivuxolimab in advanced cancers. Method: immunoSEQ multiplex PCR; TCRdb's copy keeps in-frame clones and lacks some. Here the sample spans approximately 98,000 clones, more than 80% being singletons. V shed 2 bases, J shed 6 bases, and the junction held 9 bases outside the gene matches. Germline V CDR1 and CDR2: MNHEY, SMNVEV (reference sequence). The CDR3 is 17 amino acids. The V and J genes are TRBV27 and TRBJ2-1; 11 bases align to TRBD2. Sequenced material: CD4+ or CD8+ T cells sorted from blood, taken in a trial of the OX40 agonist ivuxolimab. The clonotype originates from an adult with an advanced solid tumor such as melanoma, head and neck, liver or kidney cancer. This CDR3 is CASSLRTGTSGLNEQFF. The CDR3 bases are TGTGCCAGCAGTTTACGGACCGGGACTAGCGGCCTCAATGAGCAGTTCTTC.